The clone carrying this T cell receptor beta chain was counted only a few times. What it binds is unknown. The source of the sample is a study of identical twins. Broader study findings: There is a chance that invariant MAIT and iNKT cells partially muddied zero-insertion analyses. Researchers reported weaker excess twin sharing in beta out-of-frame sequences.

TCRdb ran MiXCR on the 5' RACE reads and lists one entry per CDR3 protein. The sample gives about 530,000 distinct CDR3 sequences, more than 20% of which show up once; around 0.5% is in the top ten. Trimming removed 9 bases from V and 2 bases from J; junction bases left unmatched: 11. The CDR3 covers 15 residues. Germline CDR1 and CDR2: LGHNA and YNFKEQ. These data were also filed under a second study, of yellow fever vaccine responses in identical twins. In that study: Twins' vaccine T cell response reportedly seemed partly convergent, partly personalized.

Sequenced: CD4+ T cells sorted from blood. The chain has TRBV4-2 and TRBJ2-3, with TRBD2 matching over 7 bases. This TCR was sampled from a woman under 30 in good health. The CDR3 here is CASSTGLDPTDTQYF. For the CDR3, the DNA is TGTGCCAGTTCAACCGGACTAGACCCCACAGATACGCAGTATTTT.